The 27 T cell receptor beta chains presented below share a single source sample, sequenced in a study of T cell clusters in autoimmune cytopenias. TRB was amplified by touch-down multiplex PCR, primer pools A and B combined. Reanalyzing the multiplex PCR reads, TCRdb keeps one entry per CDR3 protein, without DNA. This sample's table reports 3,200 or so distinct CDR3 sequences. Each sample's input was around 250 ng genomic DNA, roughly 38,000 genome equivalents. The sample taken for sequencing was peripheral blood. Every receptor here comes from a human donor with an autoimmune cytopenia or autoimmune hepatitis (not recorded which).

This clonotype shows up as medium-sized by frequency. This chain connects TRBV7-2 to TRBJ2-7; the D gene TCRdb calls, TRBD1, cannot be checked with no DNA. Germline V gene sequence: CDR1 SGHTA, CDR2 FQGNSA. CDR3 length: 14 amino acids. The CDR3 sequence is CASSFRDGAYEQYF. The full variable domain, its missing parts supplied by reference TRBV7-2 and TRBJ2-7, is GAGVSQSPSNKVTEKGKDVELRCDPISGHTALYWYRQSLGQGLEFLIYFQGNSAPDKSGLPSDRFSAERTGGSVSTLTIQRTQQEDSAVYLCASSFRDGAYEQYFGPGTRLTVT.

This clonotype is deemed medium-sized by its frequency. V and J are TRBV18 and TRBJ2-3. The length of the CDR3 is 14 residues. The V gene's germline CDR1 is KGHSH and CDR2 LQKENI. The CDR3 protein is CASSPTSSTDTQYF.

This chain joins TRBV6-2 or TRBV6-3 and TRBJ1-5; as DNA is missing, the TRBD1 call by TCRdb cannot be tested. Germline assignment: CDR1 MNHEY and CDR2 SVGEGT. CDR3 length equals 17 residues. This chain's CDR3 is CASSFPGGSYSNQPQHF.

This clonotype shows up as medium-sized by frequency. This chain uses TRBV5-4 with TRBJ2-3; TCRdb calls TRBD1, which cannot be checked without DNA. Germline loops: CDR1 SGHNT, CDR2 YYREEE (reference sequence). The CDR3 has 14 amino acids. Here the CDR3 reads CASSPGTATDTQYF.

The chain links TRBV4-3 to TRBJ2-1; TCRdb reports TRBD1, a call that lacks DNA to check it against. CDR1 is LGHNA and CDR2 is YSLEER in the germline V gene. The CDR3 loop spans 16 amino acids. The CDR3 here is CASSQTIAGANYEQFF.

This clonotype is called medium-sized based on its frequency. The chain links TRBV19 to TRBJ1-2; TCRdb's assignment of TRBD1 cannot be checked, as there is no DNA. CDR1 and CDR2 from the germline V gene are LNHDA and SQIVND (reference sequence). The length of the CDR3 is 13 residues. The CDR3 region is CASSPQGNYGYTF.

This clonotype is called medium-sized based on its frequency. J is TRBJ2-1 and V is TRBV24-1; TCRdb returns TRBD1, unconfirmable since there is no DNA. The CDR3 spans 17 residues. Germline CDR1 reads KGHDR; CDR2 reads SFDVKD. The CDR3: CATSDPGQGGGYNEQFF.

In terms of frequency, this clonotype is medium-sized. The chain links TRBV6-5 to TRBJ2-3; TCRdb calls TRBD1, which cannot be checked without DNA. CDR3 length: 15 residues. CDR1 is MNHEY and CDR2 is SVGAGI in the germline V gene. CDR3 loop: CASGSTEASTDTQYF.

This clonotype is medium-sized by frequency. This chain uses TRBV5-4 with TRBJ2-5; TCRdb outputs TRBD1, but without DNA this stays unchecked. Germline CDR1 is SGHNT and CDR2 is YYREEE (reference sequence). The CDR3 runs 16 residues. CDR3 region: CASSLTGGGFLETQYF. Full variable domain (outside the CDR3, taken from reference TRBV5-4 and TRBJ2-5): ETGVTQSPTHLIKTRGQQVTLRCSSQSGHNTVSWYQQALGQGPQFIFQYYREEENGRGNFPPRFSGLQFPNYSSELNVNALELDDSALYLCASSLTGGGFLETQYFGPGTRLLVL.

This clonotype registers medium-sized (0.01 to 0.1%) by frequency. The chain couples TRBV5-6 to TRBJ1-2. The CDR3 has 13 residues. Germline V lookup: CDR1 SGHDT, CDR2 YYEEEE. The CDR3 is CASSLGYGYGYTF.

The chain recombines TRBV6-1 with TRBJ1-1; checking the TCRdb D call of TRBD1 is not possible without DNA. This CDR3 is 12 amino acids long. CDR1 and CDR2 (germline): MNHNS, SASEGT. CDR3 amino acids: CAHAGVWTEAFF.

The V gene is TRBV27, the J gene TRBJ2-2; TCRdb picks TRBD1, but there is no DNA to check that call. This CDR3 has 15 amino acids. The germline gives CDR1 MNHEY, CDR2 SMNVEV (reference sequence). The CDR3 region is CASSLGASTGWELFF.

J is TRBJ1-6 and V is TRBV20-1; lacking DNA, the TRBD1 call made by TCRdb goes unchecked. Germline loops: CDR1 DFQATT, CDR2 SNEGSKA (reference sequence). The CDR3 length is 14 residues. CDR3 region: CSARVQGGGSPLHF.

This clonotype is medium-sized (0.01 to 0.1%) by frequency. V and J are TRBV27 and TRBJ2-7; lacking DNA, the TRBD1 call made by TCRdb goes unchecked. The CDR3 consists of 15 residues. CDR1 MNHEY and CDR2 SMNVEV come from the germline V gene (reference sequence). This CDR3 is CASSSTRGILYEQYF.

This clonotype is identified as medium-sized from frequency. J is TRBJ2-2 and V is TRBV27; TCRdb returns TRBD1, unconfirmable since there is no DNA. The CDR3 runs to 14 residues. From germline, CDR1 is MNHEY and CDR2 SMNVEV (reference sequence). The CDR3 sequence is CASSRGQETGELFF.

This clonotype is medium-sized by frequency. This sequence joins TRBV7-2 and TRBJ2-7; TCRdb lists TRBD2, though no DNA is available to test this call. Germline CDR1 and CDR2: SGHTA and FQGNSA. The CDR3 runs 13 residues. CDR3 region: CASSSPPANEQYF. The full variable domain, completed using reference TRBV7-2 and TRBJ2-7, is GAGVSQSPSNKVTEKGKDVELRCDPISGHTALYWYRQSLGQGLEFLIYFQGNSAPDKSGLPSDRFSAERTGGSVSTLTIQRTQQEDSAVYLCASSSPPANEQYFGPGTRLTVT.

This clonotype is deemed medium-sized by its frequency. The chain links TRBV7-9 to TRBJ1-2; there is no DNA to check the TCRdb D call of TRBD1. The length of the CDR3 is 15 residues. Per the germline V gene, CDR1 is SEHNR and CDR2 is FQNEAQ (reference sequence). CDR3 region: CASSPGSATGLGYTF.

By frequency, this clonotype registers medium-sized. The rearrangement joins TRBV30 to TRBJ1-1. The V gene's germline CDR1 is GTSNPN and CDR2 SVGIG (reference sequence). The CDR3 consists of 13 residues. CDR3 amino acids: CAWKRTMNTEAFF. Full variable domain (remainder filled in from reference TRBV30 and TRBJ1-1): SQTIHQWPATLVQPVGSPLSLECTVEGTSNPNLYWYRQAAGRGLQLLFYSVGIGQISSEVPQNLSASRPQDRQFILSSKKLLLSDSGFYLCAWKRTMNTEAFFGQGTRLTVV.

This clonotype is called medium-sized based on its frequency. V gene TRBV18 combines with J gene TRBJ2-2; TCRdb reports TRBD1, a call that lacks DNA to check it against. This CDR3 comprises 15 residues. Germline-derived CDR1 and CDR2 are KGHSH and LQKENI. The CDR3 here is CASSSGTVITGELFF.

This clonotype is classed as medium-sized by frequency. V gene TRBV6-5 combines with J gene TRBJ1-1; lacking DNA, the TRBD1 call made by TCRdb goes unchecked. Germline loops: CDR1 MNHEY, CDR2 SVGAGI. The CDR3 extends over 15 amino acids. The CDR3 sequence: CASSYSTGGRAEAFF.

This clonotype is identified as medium-sized (0.01 to 0.1%) from frequency. The chain uses TRBV27 and TRBJ2-2; TCRdb names TRBD1, which stays unverified in the absence of DNA. This CDR3 is 17 amino acids long. Germline V gives CDR1 MNHEY, CDR2 SMNVEV (reference sequence). This CDR3 reads CASSPMPGQGAGGELFF.

Frequency places this clonotype as medium-sized. The CDR3 sequence is CAWSVGTGNQPQHF. The chain couples TRBV30 to TRBJ1-5; TCRdb's D call of TRBD1 is untestable without DNA. Per germline, CDR1 GTSNPN and CDR2 SVGIG (reference sequence). There are 14 residues in the CDR3.

This sequence joins TRBV4-2 and TRBJ2-1. Germline V gene lookup returns CDR1 LGHNA and CDR2 YNFKEQ. The CDR3 is 15 amino acids. The chain's CDR3 is CASSQEGGTYNEQFF.

This chain links TRBV5-5 with TRBJ1-1. This CDR3 region has 13 residues. The germline V gene has CDR1 SGHKS and CDR2 YYEKEE (reference sequence). CDR3 loop: CASSLGENTEAFF.

This clonotype registers medium-sized (0.01 to 0.1%) by frequency. The rearrangement uses TRBV19 and TRBJ2-7; TCRdb calls TRBD1, which cannot be checked without DNA. The CDR3 consists of 14 residues. The germline gives CDR1 LNHDA, CDR2 SQIVND (reference sequence). The CDR3 reads CASRGGSPSYEQYF.

By frequency, this clonotype registers medium-sized. This chain uses TRBV20-1 with TRBJ2-7; TCRdb names TRBD2, which stays unverified in the absence of DNA. Germline CDR1 and CDR2: DFQATT and SNEGSKA (reference sequence). The CDR3 consists of 13 residues. The CDR3 reads CSAAPGKGHEQYF.

The gene calls are TRBV28 and TRBJ1-2; the TCRdb D gene call, TRBD1, has no DNA to confirm it. The CDR3 sequence is 15 residues long. CDR1 is MDHEN and CDR2 is SYDVKM in the germline V gene. CDR3 region: CASSSYRGGPYGYTF.